Ten or more counts support the clone carrying this T cell receptor (beta chain). The record originates from a study of T-cell reconstitution after alpha-beta-depleted transplantation in children. V was clipped by 4 bases and J by 3 bases, with 10 bases between them. Per the germline V gene, CDR1 is SQVTM and CDR2 is ANQGSEA. This CDR3 spans 12 amino acids. As it was prepared, the TCRbeta library received unique molecular identifiers. TCRdb reanalysed the PCR reads using MiXCR and keeps one entry per CDR3 protein. The sample holds hundreds of thousands of distinct CDR3 sequences, approximately 13% seen once.

This material consisted of PBMCs, mostly from graft donor cells, taken 360 days after TCRalphabeta/CD19-depleted stem cell transplant. This chain links TRBV29-1 with TRBJ2-7; D is unclear. This TCR was recovered from a male patient younger than 18 who had a stem cell transplant for acute myeloid leukemia, so the T cells may come from the graft donor. The DNA for the CDR3 is TGCAGCGTTGTAAAGGCCGACTACGAGCAGTACTTC. Protein sequence: CSVVKADYEQYF.